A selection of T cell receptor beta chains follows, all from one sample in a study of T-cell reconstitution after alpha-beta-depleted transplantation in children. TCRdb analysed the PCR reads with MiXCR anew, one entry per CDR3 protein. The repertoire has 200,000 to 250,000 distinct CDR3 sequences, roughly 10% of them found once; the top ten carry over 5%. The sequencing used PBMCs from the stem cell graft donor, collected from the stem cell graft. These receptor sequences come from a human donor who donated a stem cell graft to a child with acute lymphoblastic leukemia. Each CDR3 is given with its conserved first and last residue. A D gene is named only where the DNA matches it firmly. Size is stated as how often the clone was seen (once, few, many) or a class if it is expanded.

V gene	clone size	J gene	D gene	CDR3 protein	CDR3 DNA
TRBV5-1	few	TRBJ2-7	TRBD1	CASSLGAGTATYEQYF	TGCGCCAGCAGCTTGGGGGCCGGGACAGCTACTTACGAGCAGTACTTC
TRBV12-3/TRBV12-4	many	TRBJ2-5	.	CASSRSLETQYF	TGTGCCAGCAGTCGGAGCTTGGAGACCCAGTACTTC
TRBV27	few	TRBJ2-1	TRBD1	CASSFDLDRDNEQFF	TGTGCCAGCAGCTTCGACTTAGACAGGGACAATGAGCAGTTCTTC
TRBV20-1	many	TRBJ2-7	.	CSANPSGAGLYEQYF	TGCAGTGCTAACCCCTCGGGGGCCGGTTTGTACGAGCAGTACTTC
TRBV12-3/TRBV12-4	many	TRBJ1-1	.	CASSSYGTEAFF	TGTGCCAGCAGTTCCTACGGGACTGAAGCTTTCTTT
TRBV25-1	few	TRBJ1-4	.	CASSEDLWDEKLFF	TGTGCCAGCAGTGAAGACCTTTGGGATGAAAAACTGTTTTTT
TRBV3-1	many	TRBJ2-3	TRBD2	CASSQSSGGRDTQYF	TGTGCCAGCAGCCAGTCTAGCGGGGGTAGAGATACGCAGTATTTT
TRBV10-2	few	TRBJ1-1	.	CASSGEPENTEAFF	TGCGCCAGCAGTGGAGAACCTGAGAACACTGAAGCTTTCTTT
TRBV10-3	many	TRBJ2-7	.	CAILGAGRTSEQYF	TGTGCCATCTTGGGGGCTGGGCGGACCTCCGAGCAGTACTTC
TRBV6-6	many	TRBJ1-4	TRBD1	CASTTGTGVSKLFF	TGTGCCAGCACCACCGGGACAGGGGTATCAAAACTGTTTTTT
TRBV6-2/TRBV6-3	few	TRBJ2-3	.	CASKGHAKDTQYF	TGTGCCAGCAAGGGACACGCGAAAGATACGCAGTATTTT
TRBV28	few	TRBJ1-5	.	CASSLREPQHF	TGTGCCAGCAGTTTAAGAGAGCCCCAGCATTTT
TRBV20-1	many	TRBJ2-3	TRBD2	CSASTGTSGTDTQYF	TGCAGTGCTAGCACCGGGACTAGCGGGACAGATACGCAGTATTTT
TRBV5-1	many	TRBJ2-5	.	CASSLKTSQETQYF	TGCGCCAGCAGCTTGAAGACATCCCAAGAGACCCAGTACTTC
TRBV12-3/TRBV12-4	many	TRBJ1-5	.	CASSFLGGFNQPQHF	TGTGCCAGCAGTTTTTTGGGGGGCTTCAATCAGCCCCAGCATTTT
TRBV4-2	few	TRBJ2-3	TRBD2	CASSQDAAGGGDTQYF	TGTGCCAGCAGCCAAGATGCGGCGGGGGGGGGAGATACGCAGTATTTT